What follows describes a single T cell receptor beta chain. Use of 60 Vbeta and 13 Jbeta primers characterized the PCR. TCRdb keeps only in-frame clones here, not all; method: immunoSEQ multiplex PCR. The data hold about 89,000 clones, with roughly 79% observed a single time. This sample was taken from a study of cytomegalovirus exposure and HLA in healthy donors. The sequence was obtained from a male donor in good health and CMV-seronegative. The source material was PBMCs.

The CDR3 nucleotides read TGCGCCAGCAGTGGGGGACAGTCCTACGAGCAGTACTTC. Translating gives CASSGGQSYEQYF. The rearrangement links TRBV23-1 to TRBJ2-7; 7 positions agree with TRBD1. TRBV23-1 qualifies as an ORF whose function is uncertain. The V segment lost 5 bases and the J segment 1 base; nucleotides outside the gene matches: 2. CDR3 size: 13 residues.